This T cell receptor beta chain was recovered during a study of vaccination effects on CD4 cells after COVID-19. Using immunoSEQ multiplex PCR, the repertoire was profiled, and TCRdb retains in-frame clones only, with some absent. The repertoire holds roughly 70,000 clones, roughly 74% seen once, with roughly 1.6% in the top ten. Germline V gives CDR1 SGHAT, CDR2 FQDESV (reference sequence). The V gene end was trimmed by 2 bases and the J gene end by 4 bases; junction bases not matched to a gene: 4. The CDR3 covers 15 residues. As concerns this clone: The antigen remains undetermined.

ViraFEST expansion of antigen-specific CD4+ T cells with viral peptide pools preceded sequencing. Following 10 days of culture, CD4+ T cells were isolated. Everyone in the study got two shots of either the BNT162b2 or mRNA-1273 vaccine. Neither prior SARS-CoV-2 infection nor positive nucleocapsid antibodies were present in the vaccine recipients. Fresh IL-2-containing medium replaced half the medium on days 3 and 7. V is TRBV11-1 and J is TRBJ2-3; 9 nucleotides align to TRBD2. Sample: CD4+ T cells from PBMCs cultured with HCoV-229E spike peptides, taken after COVID-19 vaccination. This clonotype was sampled from a human donor who received a COVID-19 vaccine. The CDR3, as DNA: TGTGCCAGCAGCTTAATGCGGGGGGGGTCAGATACGCAGTATTTT. Translation: CASSLMRGGSDTQYF.